Below, 21 T cell receptor beta chains from the same sample are listed, as sequenced in a study of blood T cell repertoires in COVID-19. Generated by immunoSEQ multiplex PCR, the TCRdb table keeps only in-frame clones and is missing some. The data show about 160,000 clones, with 75% to 90% seen just once and roughly 6.1% held by the top ten. Sequencing was performed on peripheral blood. These receptors came from a man older than 75 with acute or convalescent COVID-19.

This clone was recorded a few times. V and J are TRBV7-9 and TRBJ1-6, with 8 nucleotides matching TRBD1. With V trimmed by 5 bases and J by 7 bases, 7 bases remained unmatched. The CDR3 loop spans 15 amino acids. CDR1 is SEHNR and CDR2 is FQNEAQ in the germline V gene (reference sequence). The CDR3 loop is CASSPGQGGNSPLHF. The CDR3 DNA follows: TGTGCCAGCAGCCCAGGACAGGGAGGAAATTCACCCCTCCACTTT.

The chain recombines TRBV19 with TRBJ2-2; 12 nucleotides line up with TRBD2. Trimming at V came to 11 bases and at J to 6 bases, leaving 7 bases not matched to a gene. CDR3 length: 14 residues. Germline-derived CDR1 and CDR2 are LNHDA and SQIVND (reference sequence). This chain's CDR3 is CASSSGGAAGELFF. The CDR3 bases are TGTGCCTCTTCTAGCGGGGGGGCCGCCGGGGAGCTGTTTTTT.

The V gene is TRBV7-2, the J gene TRBJ2-1; D gene uncertain. Per germline, CDR1 SGHTA and CDR2 FQGNSA. V was clipped by 2 bases and J by 6 bases, with 14 bases between them. CDR3 size: 15 residues. The CDR3 DNA reads TGTGCCAGCAGCTTACAAAGCCAACTCGGCAATGAGCAGTTCTTC. Its translation is CASSLQSQLGNEQFF.

The rearrangement links TRBV5-1 to TRBJ1-2; the match to TRBD1 covers 9 bases. The CDR3 consists of 15 residues. Germline loops: CDR1 SGHRS, CDR2 YFSETQ. Germline trimming cut 4 bases from V and 2 bases from J; bases unmatched to any gene: 6. The CDR3 sequence is CASSGKQGANYGYTF. For the CDR3, the DNA is TGCGCCAGCAGCGGAAAACAGGGGGCGAACTATGGCTACACCTTC.

J is TRBJ1-2 and V is TRBV2; D is unclear. This CDR3 is built from 13 residues. Trimming cost V 10 bases and J 4 bases, with 16 bases left between them. Germline V lookup: CDR1 SNHLY, CDR2 FYNNEI. CDR3 protein: CATKLGRGYGYTF. CDR3 DNA: TGTGCCACCAAACTCGGACGGGGCTATGGCTACACCTTC.

The rearrangement joins TRBV16 to TRBJ1-1; D is uncertain. This CDR3 is built from 12 residues. V gave up 4 bases and J gave up 4 bases, with 7 bases separating them. Germline CDR1 KGHSY, CDR2 FQNENV. The CDR3 DNA follows: TGTGCCAGCAGCCGAGAAGTCACTGAAGCTTTCTTT. It specifies CASSREVTEAFF.

This chain connects TRBV19 to TRBJ1-1, with D unresolved. Germline V gives CDR1 LNHDA, CDR2 SQIVND (reference sequence). The CDR3 covers 13 residues. V dropped 5 bases and J dropped 8 bases, with 15 bases sitting between them. Here the CDR3 reads CASSPGVGGEAFF. The CDR3 nucleotides read TGTGCCAGTAGTCCCGGGGTTGGCGGAGAAGCTTTCTTT.

The J gene is TRBJ1-6, the V gene TRBV3-1 (or the pseudogene TRBV3-2); D is perhaps TRBD1 (6 bases). The V gene's germline CDR1 is LGHDT and CDR2 YNNKEL (reference sequence). This CDR3 region has 15 residues. Trimming removed 1 base from V and 5 bases from J, with 9 bases in between. This CDR3 is CASSQGQENNSPLHF. The CDR3 DNA is TGTGCCAGCAGCCAAGGACAGGAAAATAATTCACCCCTCCACTTT.

The genes are TRBV5-1 and TRBJ2-3; the D gene is possibly TRBD2 (6 bases). Germline lookup yields CDR1 SGHRS and CDR2 YFSETQ. V was cut by 7 bases and J by 5 bases, with 23 bases left in between. The CDR3 covers 16 residues. CDR3 amino acids: CASADGGDPLGDTQYF. CDR3 in DNA: TGCGCCAGCGCCGACGGGGGAGATCCACTCGGAGATACGCAGTATTTT.

The chain links TRBV5-1 to TRBJ2-7, with 10 bases matching TRBD2. The CDR3 consists of 15 residues. Per germline, CDR1 SGHRS and CDR2 YFSETQ. The ends lost 4 bases at V and 0 bases at J; junction bases unmatched: 4. The CDR3 reads CASSQLAGSSYEQYF. In DNA form, the CDR3 reads TGCGCCAGCAGCCAACTAGCGGGAAGCTCCTACGAGCAGTACTTC.

This chain joins TRBV7-2 and TRBJ1-4; 9 bases match TRBD1. The CDR3 runs 14 residues. Germline assignment: CDR1 SGHTA and CDR2 FQGNSA. V lost 5 bases and J lost 7; bases outside the gene matches: 5. CDR3 amino acids: CASSPTGGREKLFF. As DNA, the CDR3 is TGTGCCAGCAGCCCAACAGGGGGCCGTGAAAAACTGTTTTTT.

This chain connects TRBV12-3 or TRBV12-4 to TRBJ2-7; the D is unclear. V was cut by 4 bases and J by 4 bases, with 11 bases left in between. This CDR3 spans 13 amino acids. The CDR3 here is CASSSSVLYEQYF. The CDR3 DNA follows: TGTGCCAGCAGTTCCAGCGTTCTTTACGAGCAGTACTTC.

This clone has more than one count but fewer than ten. The chain is built from TRBV10-1 and TRBJ2-7; D may be TRBD2 (6 bases). V was clipped by 11 bases and J by 0 bases, with 14 bases between them. Germline CDR1 WNHNN, CDR2 SYGVQD (reference sequence). The CDR3 consists of 13 residues. CDR3 region: CASNGGFSYEQYF. CDR3 nucleotide sequence: TGCGCCTCTAACGGGGGATTCTCCTACGAGCAGTACTTC.

The chain uses TRBV5-1 and TRBJ2-7; TRBD2 matches at 9 bases. The CDR3 is made up of 16 amino acids. J gave up 7 bases and V 3 bases, and 14 bases lay outside the gene matches. The germline gives CDR1 SGHRS, CDR2 YFSETQ. CDR3 residues: CASSSLLAGPGREQYF. CDR3 in DNA: TGCGCCAGCAGCTCACTCCTAGCGGGGCCCGGGCGGGAGCAGTACTTC.

The V gene is TRBV5-1, the J gene TRBJ2-1; a weak D match, TRBD1 (6 bases). V was clipped by 0 bases and J by 8 bases, with 9 bases between them. The CDR3 has 13 amino acids. CDR1 and CDR2 from the germline V gene are SGHRS and YFSETQ. The CDR3 here is CASSLDRVDEQFF. CDR3 nucleotides: TGCGCCAGCAGCTTGGACAGGGTTGATGAGCAGTTCTTC.

This sequence joins TRBV15 and TRBJ2-7; TRBD1 aligns across 7 bases. This CDR3 contains 15 residues. With V trimmed by 3 bases and J by 2 bases, 7 bases remained unmatched. Germline V gene data show CDR1 as LNHNV and CDR2 as YYDKDF (reference sequence). CDR3 amino acids: CATSSGDRPTYEQYF. DNA for the CDR3: TGTGCCACCAGCAGCGGGGACAGACCCACCTACGAGCAGTACTTC.

The gene calls are TRBV6-6 and TRBJ2-7, with D possibly matching TRBD1 (6 bases). CDR1 MNHNY and CDR2 SVGAGI come from the germline V gene (reference sequence). V was clipped by 6 bases and J by 2 bases, with 11 bases between them. The CDR3 spans 13 residues. The CDR3 bases are TGTGCCAGCAGGCCAGGGGTTACCTACGAGCAGTACTTC. This translates into CASRPGVTYEQYF.

CDR3 protein: CASSNKRTKPTGAETQYF. The CDR3 DNA sequence: TGTGCCAGCAGCAACAAAAGGACAAAGCCGACAGGGGCAGAGACCCAGTACTTC. This sequence joins TRBV21-1 and TRBJ2-5; the D call TRBD1 from the table was never checked on the DNA. TRBV21-1 is marked as a pseudogene. The CDR3 sequence is 18 residues long.

The chain couples TRBV5-1 to TRBJ2-1; a weak D match, TRBD1 (6 bases). Germline CDR1 and CDR2: SGHRS and YFSETQ. This CDR3 region has 14 residues. Trimming removed 0 bases from V and 6 bases from J, with 10 bases in between. The CDR3 DNA sequence: TGCGCCAGCAGCTTGGACAGGGTTAGCAATGAGCAGTTCTTC. It yields the protein CASSLDRVSNEQFF. Full variable domain (remainder filled in from reference TRBV5-1 and TRBJ2-1): KAGVTQTPRYLIKTRGQQVTLSCSPISGHRSVSWYQQTPGQGLQFLFEYFSETQRNKGNFPGRFSGRQFSNSRSEMNVSTLELGDSALYLCASSLDRVSNEQFFGPGTRLTVL.

The rearrangement links TRBV6-5 to TRBJ1-3, with D hard to call. Germline V gene data show CDR1 as MNHEY and CDR2 as SVGAGI. Trimming left V 4 bases short and J 1 base short, with 8 bases between. The CDR3 contains 14 residues. CDR3 in amino acids: CASSLPRSGNTIYF. The CDR3 DNA follows: TGTGCCAGCAGTTTACCTAGATCTGGAAACACCATATATTTT.

On this clone: At one of its ends the junction is not consistent with the germline gene, which may arise from a read error. This chain joins TRBV24-1 and TRBJ2-3, with D uncertain. CDR1 KGHDR and CDR2 SFDVKD come from the germline V gene. The CDR3 is made up of 16 amino acids. The CDR3 DNA follows: TGTGCCACCAGTGATTTTAGCCCGGAGAGCAGAGATACGCAGTATTTT. Translating gives CATSDFSPESRDTQYF.